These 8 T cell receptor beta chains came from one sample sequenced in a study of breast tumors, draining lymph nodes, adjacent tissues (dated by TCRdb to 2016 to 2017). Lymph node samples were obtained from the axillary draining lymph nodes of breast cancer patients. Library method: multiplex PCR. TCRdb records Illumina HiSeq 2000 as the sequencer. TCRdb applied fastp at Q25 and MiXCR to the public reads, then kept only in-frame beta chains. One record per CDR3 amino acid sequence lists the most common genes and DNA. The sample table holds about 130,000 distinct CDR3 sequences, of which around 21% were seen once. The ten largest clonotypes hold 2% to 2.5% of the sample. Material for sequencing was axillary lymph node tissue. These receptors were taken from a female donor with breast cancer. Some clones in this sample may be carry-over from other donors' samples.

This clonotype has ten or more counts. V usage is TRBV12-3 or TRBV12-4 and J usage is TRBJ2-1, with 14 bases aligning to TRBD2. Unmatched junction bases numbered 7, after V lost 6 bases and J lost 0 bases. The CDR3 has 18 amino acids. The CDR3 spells CASRGLAGDSSSYNEQFF. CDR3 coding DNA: TGTGCCAGCAGGGGACTAGCGGGGGATTCGAGCTCCTACAATGAGCAGTTCTTC.

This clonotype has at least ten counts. The CDR3 DNA reads TGCAGTGCTAGAGGCGGTAACAGCGCCCAGCCCCAGCATTTT. The encoded protein is CSARGGNSAQPQHF. V and J are TRBV20-1 and TRBJ1-5; D ambiguous. The CDR3 is 14 amino acids. The germline gives CDR1 DFQATT, CDR2 SNEGSKA (reference sequence). V dropped 1 base and J dropped 7 bases, with 14 bases sitting between them.

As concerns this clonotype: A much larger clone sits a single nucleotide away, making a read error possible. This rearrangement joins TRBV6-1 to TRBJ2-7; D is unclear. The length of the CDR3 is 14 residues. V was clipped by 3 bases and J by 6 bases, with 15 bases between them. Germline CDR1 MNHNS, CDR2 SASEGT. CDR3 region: CASSESNWACEQYF. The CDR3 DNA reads TGTGCCAGCAGTGAGAGTAACTGGGCTTGCGAGCAGTACTTC.

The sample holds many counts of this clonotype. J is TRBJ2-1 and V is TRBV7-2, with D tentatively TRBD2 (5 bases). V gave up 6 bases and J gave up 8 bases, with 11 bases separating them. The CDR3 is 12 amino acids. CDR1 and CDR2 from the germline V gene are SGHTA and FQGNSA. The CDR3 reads CASRWELYEQFF. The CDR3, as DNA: TGTGCCAGCAGGTGGGAGTTGTATGAGCAGTTCTTC. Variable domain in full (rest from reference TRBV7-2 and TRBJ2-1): GAGVSQSPSNKVTEKGKDVELRCDPISGHTALYWYRQSLGQGLEFLIYFQGNSAPDKSGLPSDRFSAERTGGSVSTLTIQRTQQEDSAVYLCASRWELYEQFFGPGTRLTVL.

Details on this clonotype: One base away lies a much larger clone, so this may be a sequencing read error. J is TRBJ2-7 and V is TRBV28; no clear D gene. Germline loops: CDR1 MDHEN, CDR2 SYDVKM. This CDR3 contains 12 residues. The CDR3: CASSFEDYEPYF. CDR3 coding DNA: TGTGCCAGCAGTTTCGAGGATTACGAGCCGTACTTC. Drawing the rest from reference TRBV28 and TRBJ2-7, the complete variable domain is DVKVTQSSRYLVKRTGEKVFLECVQDMDHENMFWYRQDPGLGLRLIYFSYDVKMKEKGDIPEGYSVSREKKERFSLILESASTNQTSMYLCASSFEDYEPYFGPGTRLTVT.

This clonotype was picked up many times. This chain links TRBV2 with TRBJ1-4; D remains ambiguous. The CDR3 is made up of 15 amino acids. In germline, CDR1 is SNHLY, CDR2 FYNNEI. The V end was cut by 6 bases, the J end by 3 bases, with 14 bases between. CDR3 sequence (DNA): TGTGCCAGCAGACTGGCAGCAGGTTCTAATGAAAAACTGTTTTTT. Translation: CASRLAAGSNEKLFF.

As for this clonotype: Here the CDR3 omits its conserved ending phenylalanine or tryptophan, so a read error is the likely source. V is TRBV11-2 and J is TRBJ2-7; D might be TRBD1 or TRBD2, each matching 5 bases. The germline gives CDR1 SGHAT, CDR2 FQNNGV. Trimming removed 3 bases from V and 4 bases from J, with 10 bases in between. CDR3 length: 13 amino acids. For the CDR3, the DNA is TGTGCCAGCAGCTTCGGGACGGAATACGAGCAGTACCTC. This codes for CASSFGTEYEQYL.

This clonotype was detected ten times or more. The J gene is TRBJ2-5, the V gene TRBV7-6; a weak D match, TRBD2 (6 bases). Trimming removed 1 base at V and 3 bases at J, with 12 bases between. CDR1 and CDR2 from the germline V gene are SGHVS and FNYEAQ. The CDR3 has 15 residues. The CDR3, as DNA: TGTGCCAGCAGCTTAGTGCGGGACGGGGAAGAGACCCAGTACTTC. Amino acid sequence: CASSLVRDGEETQYF.